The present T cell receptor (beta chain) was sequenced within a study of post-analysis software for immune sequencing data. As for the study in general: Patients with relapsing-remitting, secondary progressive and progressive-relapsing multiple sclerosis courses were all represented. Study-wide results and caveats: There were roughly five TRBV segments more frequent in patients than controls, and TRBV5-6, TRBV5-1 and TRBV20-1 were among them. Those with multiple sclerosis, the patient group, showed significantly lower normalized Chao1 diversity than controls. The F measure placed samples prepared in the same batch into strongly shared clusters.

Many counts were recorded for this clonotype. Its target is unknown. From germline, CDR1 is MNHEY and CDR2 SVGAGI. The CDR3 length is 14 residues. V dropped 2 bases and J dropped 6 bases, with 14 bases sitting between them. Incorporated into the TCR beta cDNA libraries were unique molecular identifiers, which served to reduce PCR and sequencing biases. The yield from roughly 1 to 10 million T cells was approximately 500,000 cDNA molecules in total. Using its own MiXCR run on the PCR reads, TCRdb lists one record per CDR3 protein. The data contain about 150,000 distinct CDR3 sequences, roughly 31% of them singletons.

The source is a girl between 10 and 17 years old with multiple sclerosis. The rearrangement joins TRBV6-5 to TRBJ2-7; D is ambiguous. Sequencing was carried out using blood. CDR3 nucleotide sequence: TGTGCCAGCAGTTACGGGCCCGGCTCCCCCGAGCAGTACTTC. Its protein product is CASSYGPGSPEQYF.